The clone carrying this T cell receptor (beta chain) was seen at least ten times. Its antigen is not known. The sample comes from a study of Graves' ophthalmopathy and Graves' hyperthyroidism. Overall study results and limits: The model predicted progression of ophthalmopathy with a sensitivity of roughly 65%, and its specificity was 72% to 80%.

Researchers took RNA transcripts and amplified TCR beta CDR3 regions from them. First-round RT-PCR used HTBI primers; second-round multiplex PCR followed. TCRdb re-derived calls from the multiplex PCR reads in MiXCR, one entry per CDR3 protein. This table has about 660,000 distinct CDR3 sequences, 35% to 50% appearing once. If patients had other autoimmune diseases, uncontrolled infections, pregnancy or lactation, they were excluded. The CDR3 length is 14 residues. The germline gives CDR1 SNHLY, CDR2 FYNNEI. V shed 4 bases and J shed 7 bases, with 14 bases lying between them. J is TRBJ1-5 and V is TRBV2; TRBD1 is a possible D gene (5 bases). The sequenced sample was peripheral blood. This clonotype originated in an adult man with Graves' ophthalmopathy. Here the CDR3 DNA reads TGTGCCAGCAGTGTCCAGGGAAAAGAGCAGCCCCAGCATTTT. Its protein product is CASSVQGKEQPQHF.